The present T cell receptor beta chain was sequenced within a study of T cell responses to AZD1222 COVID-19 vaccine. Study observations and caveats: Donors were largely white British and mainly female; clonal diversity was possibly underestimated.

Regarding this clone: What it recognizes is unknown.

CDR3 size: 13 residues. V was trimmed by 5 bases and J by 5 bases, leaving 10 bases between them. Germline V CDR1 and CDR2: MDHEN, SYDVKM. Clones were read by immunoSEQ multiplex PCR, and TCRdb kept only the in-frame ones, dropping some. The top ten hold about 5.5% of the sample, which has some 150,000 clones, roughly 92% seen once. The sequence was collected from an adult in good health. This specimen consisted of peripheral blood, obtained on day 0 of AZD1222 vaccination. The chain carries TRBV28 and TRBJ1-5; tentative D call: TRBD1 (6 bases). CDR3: CASSTGLDQPQHF. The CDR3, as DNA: TGTGCCAGCAGTACAGGGTTGGATCAGCCCCAGCATTTT.